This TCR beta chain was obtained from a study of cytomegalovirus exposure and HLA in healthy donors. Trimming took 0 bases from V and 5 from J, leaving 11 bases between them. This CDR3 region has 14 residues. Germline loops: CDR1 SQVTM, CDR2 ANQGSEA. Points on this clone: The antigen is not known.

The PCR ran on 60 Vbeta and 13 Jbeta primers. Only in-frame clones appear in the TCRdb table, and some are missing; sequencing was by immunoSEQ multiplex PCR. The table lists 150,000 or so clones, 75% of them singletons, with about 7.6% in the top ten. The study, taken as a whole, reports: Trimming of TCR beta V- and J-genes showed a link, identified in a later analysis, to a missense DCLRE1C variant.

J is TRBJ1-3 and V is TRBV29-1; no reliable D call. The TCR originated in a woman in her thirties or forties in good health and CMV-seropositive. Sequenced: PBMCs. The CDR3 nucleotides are TGCAGCGTTGAAGAACCGGGGAACAGAAACACCATATATTTT. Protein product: CSVEEPGNRNTIYF.